The T cell receptor beta chain described here comes from a study of post-analysis software for immune sequencing data. The overall study: Included courses were relapsing-remitting and secondary progressive multiple sclerosis; progressive-relapsing multiple sclerosis was also included.

This clonotype has a handful of counts. Its antigen remains unidentified. Unique molecular identifiers were carried by the TCR beta cDNA libraries. A population of about 0.85 to 11 million T cells gave rise to approximately 530,000 cDNA molecules. TCRdb redid the calling of the PCR reads with MiXCR, one entry per CDR3 protein. Altogether roughly 620,000 distinct CDR3 sequences are present, about 44% being singletons, with the ten largest covering around 1.7%. With 6 bases removed from V and 2 bases from J, the gap between germline ends came to 13 bases. There are 13 residues in the CDR3. Per germline, CDR1 DFQATT and CDR2 SNEGSKA (reference sequence). General study results and limits: Relative to controls, patients with multiple sclerosis showed significantly lower normalized Chao1 diversity. Comparison of patients with controls showed 4 to 6 TRBV segments more frequent in patients, TRBV5-6, TRBV5-1 and TRBV20-1 among them. Samples sharing a preparation batch grouped tightly together when assessed by F measure.

V and J are TRBV20-1 and TRBJ2-5; D call uncertain. Sequencing was carried out using blood. The sequence was collected from a girl between 10 and 17 years old with multiple sclerosis. The CDR3 protein is CSATPDGQETQYF. Here the CDR3 DNA reads TGCAGTGCCACCCCTGACGGACAAGAGACCCAGTACTTC.